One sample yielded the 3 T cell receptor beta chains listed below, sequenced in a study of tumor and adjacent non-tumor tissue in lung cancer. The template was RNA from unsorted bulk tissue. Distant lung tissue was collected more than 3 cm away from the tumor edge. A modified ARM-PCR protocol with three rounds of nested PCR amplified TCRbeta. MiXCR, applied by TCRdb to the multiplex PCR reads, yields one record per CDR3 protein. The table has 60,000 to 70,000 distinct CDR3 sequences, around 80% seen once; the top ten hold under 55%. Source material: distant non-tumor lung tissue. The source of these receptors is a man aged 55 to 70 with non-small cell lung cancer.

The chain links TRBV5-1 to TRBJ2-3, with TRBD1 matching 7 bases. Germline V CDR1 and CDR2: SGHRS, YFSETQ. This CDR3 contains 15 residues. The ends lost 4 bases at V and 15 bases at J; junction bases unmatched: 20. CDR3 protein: CASSLYRGLTDMHYF. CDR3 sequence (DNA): TGCGCCAGCAGCCTCTACAGGGGCCTTACAGATATGCATTATTTT.

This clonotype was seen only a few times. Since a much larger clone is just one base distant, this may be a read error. CDR3 sequence: CASSKGQETGANVLTF. The CDR3 region has the DNA TGCGCCAGCAGCAAGGGACAGGAGACTGGGGCCAACGTCCTGACTTTC. V is TRBV5-1 and J is TRBJ2-6, with TRBD1 identical over 8 bases. This CDR3 is 16 amino acids long. CDR1 is SGHRS, CDR2 YFSETQ, per germline. J lost 2 bases, V lost 4 bases, and 5 bases had no gene match.

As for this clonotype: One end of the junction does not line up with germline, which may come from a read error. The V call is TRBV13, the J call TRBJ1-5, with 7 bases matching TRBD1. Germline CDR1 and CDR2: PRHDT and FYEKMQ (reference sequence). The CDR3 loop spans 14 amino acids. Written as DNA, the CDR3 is TGTGCCAGCAGTTTAGGACAGGCTCTCGGGGTCCAGCATTTT. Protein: CASSLGQALGVQHF. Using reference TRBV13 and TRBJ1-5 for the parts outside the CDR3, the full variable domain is AAGVIQSPRHLIKEKRETATLKCYPIPRHDTVYWYQQGPGQDPQFLISFYEKMQSDKGSIPDRFSAQQFSDYHSELNMSSLELGDSALYFCASSLGQALGVQHFGDGTRLSIL.